This T cell receptor (beta chain) was documented in a study of blood T cell repertoires in COVID-19. Study in general: Whether acute or convalescent, the COVID-19 samples came from the United States, Italy and Spain. The cDNA or gDNA used as material had been derived from T cells, B-cell-depleted T cells, or PBMCs.

In the study's own analysis: For nucleated cells, counts were estimated from reference gene primer amplification. TCRdb keeps only in-frame clones here, not all; method: immunoSEQ multiplex PCR. From that table come the V and J calls and clone size; the DNA was used to work out D and trimming. Of approximately 40,000 clones detected, around 83% appear once; the ten largest clones hold roughly 2.5%. Note on this clone: The junction departs from germline at one end; a sequencing error may be responsible.

This CDR3 has 16 amino acids. Germline lookup yields CDR1 SGHRS and CDR2 YFSETQ. This rearrangement joins TRBV5-1 to TRBJ2-2; 9 bases fit TRBD2. This receptor was taken from a woman aged 60-75 years with acute or convalescent COVID-19. The sample comprised peripheral blood. For the CDR3, the DNA is TGCGCCCGCAGCTCTCTGGCGGGGGGGGACACCGGGGAGCTGTTTTTT. Translated: CARSSLAGGDTGELFF.